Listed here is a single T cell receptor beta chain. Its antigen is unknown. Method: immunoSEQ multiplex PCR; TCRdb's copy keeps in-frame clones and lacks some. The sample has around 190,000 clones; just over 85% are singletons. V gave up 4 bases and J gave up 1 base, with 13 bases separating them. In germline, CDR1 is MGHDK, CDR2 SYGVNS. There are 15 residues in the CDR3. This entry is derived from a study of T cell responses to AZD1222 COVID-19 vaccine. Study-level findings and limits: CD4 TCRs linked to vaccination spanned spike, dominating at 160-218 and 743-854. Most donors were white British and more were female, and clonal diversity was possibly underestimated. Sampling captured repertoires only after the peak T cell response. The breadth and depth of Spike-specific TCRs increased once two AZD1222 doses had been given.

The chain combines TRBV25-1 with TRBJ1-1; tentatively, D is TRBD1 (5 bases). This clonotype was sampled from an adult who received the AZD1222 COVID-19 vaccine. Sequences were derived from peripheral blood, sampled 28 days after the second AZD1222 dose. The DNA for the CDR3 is TGTGCCAGCAGTGGGACGGGGACGGCGAACACTGAAGCTTTCTTT. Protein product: CASSGTGTANTEAFF.